The table lists the clone carrying this T cell receptor (beta chain) with a count of one. This sample stems from a study of blood T cell repertoires in COVID-19. Generated by immunoSEQ multiplex PCR, the TCRdb table keeps only in-frame clones and is missing some. The sample holds about 150,000 clones, around 84% seen once. The sample comprised peripheral blood. This clonotype originated in a man aged 45-60 years with active or convalescent COVID-19.

The CDR3 bases are TGCGCCAGCAGCTTGGACCCAGGCTATCAGAACACTGAAGCTTTCTTT. This codes for CASSLDPGYQNTEAFF. V usage is TRBV5-1 and J usage is TRBJ1-1; D is unclear. Germline assignment: CDR1 SGHRS and CDR2 YFSETQ. The CDR3 is made up of 16 amino acids. Trimming removed 0 bases from V and 1 base from J, with 13 bases in between.